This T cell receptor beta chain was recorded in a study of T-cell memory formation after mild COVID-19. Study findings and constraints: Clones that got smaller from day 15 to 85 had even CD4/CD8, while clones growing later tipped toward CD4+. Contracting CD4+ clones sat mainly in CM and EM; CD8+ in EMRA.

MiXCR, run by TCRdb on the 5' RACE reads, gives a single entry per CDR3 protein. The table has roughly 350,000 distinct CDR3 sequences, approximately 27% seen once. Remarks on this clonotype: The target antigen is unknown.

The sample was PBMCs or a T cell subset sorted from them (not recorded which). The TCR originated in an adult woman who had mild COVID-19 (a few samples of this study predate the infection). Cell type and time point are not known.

The CDR3 bases are TGTGCCAGCAGTTCCTTCGGACTAGCGGGGGCCCTGAACACCGGGGAGCTGTTTTTT. It yields the protein CASSSFGLAGALNTGELFF. The chain uses TRBV6-5 and TRBJ2-2; 13 bases match TRBD2. CDR1 and CDR2 (germline): MNHEY, SVGAGI. The trim removed 4 bases at V and 1 base at J, leaving 9 bases unmatched. This CDR3 contains 19 residues.